This is a list of T cell receptor beta chains from one sample in a study of T cells in Graves' hyperthyroidism and ophthalmopathy. Each CDR3 protein gets one entry after TCRdb re-called the multiplex PCR reads with MiXCR. The sample contains approximately 610,000 distinct CDR3 sequences, roughly 14% of which appear only once. The sample taken for sequencing was blood. The receptor set was obtained from a woman in her thirties or forties with Graves' ophthalmopathy. CDR3s include the opening cysteine and the closing phenylalanine or tryptophan. A D gene is named only where the DNA matches it firmly. Clone size is given for some rows only: seen once, a few or many times, or a class if the clone is expanded.

CDR3nt: TGTGCCAGCAATCCCGGGACAGGGTTAGGAGAGCTGTTTTTT
CDR3aa: CASNPGTGLGELFF
j_gene: TRBJ2-2
v_gene: TRBV12-3/TRBV12-4
abundance: many
d_gene: TRBD1

CDR3nt: TGCGCCAGCAGCCAATCGAGAGGGACAGGATACCAAGAGACCCAGTACTTC
CDR3aa: CASSQSRGTGYQETQYF
j_gene: TRBJ2-5
v_gene: TRBV4-1
abundance: -
d_gene: TRBD1

CDR3nt: TGTGCCAGCAGCCGGGACAGGGGCTACAATGAGCAGTTCTTC
CDR3aa: CASSRDRGYNEQFF
j_gene: TRBJ2-1
v_gene: TRBV7-3
abundance: many
d_gene: TRBD1

CDR3nt: TGCGCCAGCAGCCAAGATCTCCGGGAGGGCGGGGAGCTGTTTTTT
CDR3aa: CASSQDLREGGELFF
j_gene: TRBJ2-2
v_gene: TRBV4-1
abundance: -
d_gene: TRBD2

CDR3nt: TGTGCCAGCAGTGAATTTCAAGGGTCTGTTGGCTACACCTTC
CDR3aa: CASSEFQGSVGYTF
j_gene: TRBJ1-2
v_gene: TRBV25-1
abundance: many
d_gene: -

CDR3nt: TGTGCCAGCAGCCAAGATTGGGGGAGCACCGGGTATGGCTACACCTTC
CDR3aa: CASSQDWGSTGYGYTF
j_gene: TRBJ1-2
v_gene: TRBV4-2
abundance: many
d_gene: -

CDR3nt: TGTGCCAGCAGTTTACGACAGGAAGGGAGCGAGCAGTACTTC
CDR3aa: CASSLRQEGSEQYF
j_gene: TRBJ2-7
v_gene: TRBV12-3/TRBV12-4
abundance: many
d_gene: -

CDR3nt: TGTGCCAGCAGCTCCCCTGGGGGGGTAGAGACCCAGTACTTC
CDR3aa: CASSSPGGVETQYF
j_gene: TRBJ2-5
v_gene: TRBV7-2
abundance: -
d_gene: TRBD2

CDR3nt: TGTGCCAGCAGCTTAGGCGGGGGTGCCCTTGACGAGCAGTACTTC
CDR3aa: CASSLGGGALDEQYF
j_gene: TRBJ2-7
v_gene: TRBV11-2
abundance: many
d_gene: TRBD2

CDR3nt: TGTGCCAGCAGCTTAGCAGGGTTCCTATCCGAAGAGACCCAGTACTTC
CDR3aa: CASSLAGFLSEETQYF
j_gene: TRBJ2-5
v_gene: TRBV7-9
abundance: -
d_gene: -

CDR3nt: TGTGCCAGCAGCTTAGACGCGGGCAGGATCTATGGCTACACCTTC
CDR3aa: CASSLDAGRIYGYTF
j_gene: TRBJ1-2
v_gene: TRBV11-2
abundance: few
d_gene: -

CDR3nt: TGTGCCATCAGCAGGGAAAAGGGTTATGGCTACACCTTC
CDR3aa: CAISREKGYGYTF
j_gene: TRBJ1-2
v_gene: TRBV2
abundance: -
d_gene: -

CDR3nt: TGTGCCAGTAAGAGGCAGGTTAACACTGAAGCTTTCTTT
CDR3aa: CASKRQVNTEAFF
j_gene: TRBJ1-1
v_gene: TRBV19
abundance: many
d_gene: -

CDR3nt: TGTGCCGCGAAGAACAGGGGGCTTGGCTACACCTTC
CDR3aa: CAAKNRGLGYTF
j_gene: TRBJ1-2
v_gene: TRBV6-1
abundance: -
d_gene: TRBD1

CDR3nt: TGTGCCAGCAGTTACTCGCACGTTACAGGAACAGAGACCCAGTACTTC
CDR3aa: CASSYSHVTGTETQYF
j_gene: TRBJ2-5
v_gene: TRBV6-2/TRBV6-3
abundance: many
d_gene: -

CDR3nt: TGTGCCAGCAGTGCCGGACTAGCGGGAGGGCACGAGACCCAGTACTTC
CDR3aa: CASSAGLAGGHETQYF
j_gene: TRBJ2-5
v_gene: TRBV28
abundance: many
d_gene: TRBD2

CDR3nt: TGTGCCAGCAGCTTCGGGACTAGCAAAACCTACGAGCAGTACTTC
CDR3aa: CASSFGTSKTYEQYF
j_gene: TRBJ2-7
v_gene: TRBV11-2
abundance: many
d_gene: TRBD2

CDR3nt: TGTGCCAGCAGCGTAGGACCCGGGAACTATGGCTACACCTTC
CDR3aa: CASSVGPGNYGYTF
j_gene: TRBJ1-2
v_gene: TRBV9
abundance: many
d_gene: -

CDR3nt: TGTGCCACCCAGGACAGGGTTTACTCCTACAATGAGCAGTTCTTC
CDR3aa: CATQDRVYSYNEQFF
j_gene: TRBJ2-1
v_gene: TRBV19
abundance: -
d_gene: TRBD1

CDR3nt: TGTGCCTGGCATTTAGGGACTAGCGGGATTAGGGAGCAGTACTTC
CDR3aa: CAWHLGTSGIREQYF
j_gene: TRBJ2-7
v_gene: TRBV30
abundance: -
d_gene: TRBD2

CDR3nt: TGTGCCAGCTCACCTGAACTAGCGGGAGTGAGAAATGAGCAGTTCTTC
CDR3aa: CASSPELAGVRNEQFF
j_gene: TRBJ2-1
v_gene: TRBV18
abundance: -
d_gene: TRBD2

CDR3nt: TGCAGTGCTAGATCTGGAAAGGGGGGCGGGGAGCTGTTTTTT
CDR3aa: CSARSGKGGGELFF
j_gene: TRBJ2-2
v_gene: TRBV20-1
abundance: many
d_gene: -

CDR3nt: TGCGCCAGCACCCCCGGGACAGCCCCTCGGGAGACCCAGTACTTC
CDR3aa: CASTPGTAPRETQYF
j_gene: TRBJ2-5
v_gene: TRBV4-1
abundance: -
d_gene: TRBD1

CDR3nt: TGCAGCGTCGGGTTACAGGGTGATAGCAATCAGCCCCAGCATTTT
CDR3aa: CSVGLQGDSNQPQHF
j_gene: TRBJ1-5
v_gene: TRBV29-1
abundance: many
d_gene: -

CDR3nt: TGTGCCAGCAGTTTACAGCCTCCTCTAGCGGGAGGAGCGGAGACCCAGTACTTC
CDR3aa: CASSLQPPLAGGAETQYF
j_gene: TRBJ2-5
v_gene: TRBV27
abundance: -
d_gene: TRBD2

CDR3nt: TGTGCTAGTGGCATCGGACAGGGGAACAATCAGCCCCAGCATTTT
CDR3aa: CASGIGQGNNQPQHF
j_gene: TRBJ1-5
v_gene: TRBV12-5
abundance: -
d_gene: TRBD1